These T cell receptor beta chains were read from a single sample in a study of blood T cell repertoires in COVID-19. Only in-frame clones appear in the TCRdb table, and some are missing; sequencing was by immunoSEQ multiplex PCR. There are about 140,000 clones in the sample; around 89% occur only once, and 28% lies in the top ten. The source material was peripheral blood. The source of these receptors is a human donor in a cohort sampled during active COVID-19. CDR3s include the opening cysteine and the closing phenylalanine or tryptophan. The D gene is left open where the match is weak.

V gene: TRBV6-5
J gene: TRBJ1-2
D gene: -
CDR3 protein: CASNLADYGYTF

V gene: TRBV9
J gene: TRBJ2-7
D gene: -
CDR3 protein: CASSVGQETPYEQYF

V gene: TRBV19
J gene: TRBJ2-7
D gene: -
CDR3 protein: CASSIDRQNEQYF

V gene: TRBV18
J gene: TRBJ1-2
D gene: -
CDR3 protein: CASSPTAQVHYGYTF

V gene: TRBV5-4
J gene: TRBJ2-1
D gene: -
CDR3 protein: CASSLSGSWGNEQFF

V gene: TRBV4-3
J gene: TRBJ2-3
D gene: TRBD2
CDR3 protein: CASSPGTSGTDTQYF

V gene: TRBV5-1
J gene: TRBJ2-1
D gene: TRBD1
CDR3 protein: CASSLQGAKDEQFF

V gene: TRBV4-1
J gene: TRBJ1-2
D gene: -
CDR3 protein: CASSPRQEPDNYGYTF

V gene: TRBV6-5
J gene: TRBJ1-2
D gene: -
CDR3 protein: CASRWGDGYTF

V gene: TRBV11-2
J gene: TRBJ1-6
D gene: TRBD1
CDR3 protein: CASRNRQGYSPLHF

V gene: TRBV18
J gene: TRBJ1-2
D gene: TRBD1
CDR3 protein: CASSPPPGQVGYTF

V gene: TRBV29-1
J gene: TRBJ1-3
D gene: -
CDR3 protein: CSVRGGNTIYF

V gene: TRBV5-1
J gene: TRBJ2-5
D gene: TRBD1
CDR3 protein: CASSLGTGVVKTQYF

V gene: TRBV30
J gene: TRBJ2-3
D gene: TRBD1
CDR3 protein: CAWSKGASSTDTQYF

V gene: TRBV27
J gene: TRBJ2-2
D gene: -
CDR3 protein: CASSGRTNTGELFF

V gene: TRBV5-1
J gene: TRBJ2-7
D gene: TRBD1
CDR3 protein: CASSLGPTGSYEQYF